Following are 13 T cell receptor beta chains from one sample sequenced in a study of cytomegalovirus exposure and HLA in healthy donors. PCR involved 60 Vbeta and 13 Jbeta primers. The table came from immunoSEQ multiplex PCR; TCRdb's copy has only in-frame clones and leaves some out. The table has 100,000 or so clones, around 80% seen once; the top ten hold over 5%. Material for sequencing was PBMCs. Source of these receptors: a man in his late teens or twenties in good health and CMV-seronegative.

Here the CDR3 DNA reads TGTGCCAGCAGTTACAGGGGGAAGACTGAAGCTTTCTTT. Translation: CASSYRGKTEAFF. The V and J genes are TRBV6-5 and TRBJ1-1; possible D gene TRBD1, 6 bases. The germline V and J ends were trimmed by 2 bases and 5 bases, with 9 bases remaining between them. The germline CDR1 and CDR2 sequences are MNHEY and SVGAGI. The CDR3 extends over 13 amino acids.

The chain carries TRBV29-1 and TRBJ1-2; D not resolved. Germline V gene data show CDR1 as SQVTM and CDR2 as ANQGSEA. With 2 bases removed from V and 4 bases from J, the gap between germline ends came to 8 bases. This CDR3 has 12 amino acids. CDR3 region: CSVERGSYGYTF. Written as DNA, the CDR3 is TGCAGCGTTGAACGCGGTTCCTATGGCTACACCTTC. Drawing the rest from reference TRBV29-1 and TRBJ1-2, the complete variable domain is SAVISQKPSRDICQRGTSLTIQCQVDSQVTMMFWYRQQPGQSLTLIATANQGSEATYESGFVIDKFPISRPNLTFSTLTVSNMSPEDSSIYLCSVERGSYGYTFGSGTRLTVV.

J is TRBJ2-7 and V is TRBV21-1; TRBD1 is taken as the D call from the table, unchecked against the DNA. TRBV21-1 constitutes a pseudogene. The CDR3 spans 14 residues. DNA of the CDR3: TGTGCCAGGAGTTTTCGGTGGGGGCGCTACGAGCAGTACTTC. It encodes CARSFRWGRYEQYF.

The gene calls are TRBV5-1 and TRBJ2-5; perhaps TRBD1 as D (6 bases). Germline lookup yields CDR1 SGHRS and CDR2 YFSETQ. Trimming cost V 4 bases and J 4 bases, with 14 bases left between them. The CDR3 runs to 14 residues. CDR3 sequence: CASSPGQTSETQYF. The DNA of the CDR3 is TGCGCCAGCAGCCCTGGACAGACGTCAGAGACCCAGTACTTC.

Here the CDR3 reads CASSYGQPAFF. CDR3 in DNA: TGTGCCAGCAGCTACGGACAGCCAGCTTTCTTT. The rearrangement links TRBV11-2 to TRBJ1-1; maybe TRBD1 (6 bases). Germline V gene lookup returns CDR1 SGHAT and CDR2 FQNNGV. This CDR3 has 11 amino acids. The V end lost 4 bases, the J end lost 10 bases, and 10 bases lay between the germline ends.

V and J are TRBV7-2 and TRBJ2-3; 14 bases map to TRBD2. The CDR3 is made up of 18 amino acids. The germline gives CDR1 SGHTA, CDR2 FQGNSA. J gave up 1 base and V 5 bases, and 8 bases lay outside the gene matches. DNA of the CDR3: TGTGCCAGCAGCCAATGGACTAGCGGGAGGATCGGCACAGATACGCAGTATTTT. Amino acid sequence: CASSQWTSGRIGTDTQYF.

The rearrangement joins TRBV11-1 to TRBJ2-5; a possible D gene is TRBD1 (5 bases). This CDR3 spans 14 amino acids. Germline V gives CDR1 SGHAT, CDR2 FQDESV (reference sequence). The germline V and J ends were trimmed by 6 bases and 5 bases, with 16 bases remaining between them. The CDR3 protein is CASSPPTVMETQYF. As DNA, the CDR3 is TGTGCCAGCAGTCCTCCGACAGTTATGGAGACCCAGTACTTC.

As DNA, the CDR3 is TGCAGCGTTGAAGTTAGGGGACTAGGGTCGGGTGAGCAGTTCTTC. It specifies CSVEVRGLGSGEQFF. This chain uses TRBV29-1 with TRBJ2-1; 8 bases are a match to TRBD2. Looked up from germline, CDR1 is SQVTM and CDR2 is ANQGSEA. V lost 1 base to trimming and J lost 9 bases; unmatched junction nucleotides: 11. This CDR3 spans 15 amino acids.

This chain uses TRBV7-9 with TRBJ2-2; D not resolved. The CDR3 has 14 residues. V lost 6 bases to trimming and J lost 0 bases, with 8 bases between them. CDR1 SEHNR and CDR2 FQNEAQ come from the germline V gene (reference sequence). CDR3 nucleotide sequence: TGTGCCAGCAGAAAACAGCCGAACACCGGGGAGCTGTTTTTT. Translation: CASRKQPNTGELFF.

This clone was detected only once. The CDR3 DNA sequence: TGTGCCAGCAGCGCCGGGACTAGCGGGAGAGAGACCCAGTACTTC. Amino acids: CASSAGTSGRETQYF. The V call is TRBV9, the J call TRBJ2-5; TRBD2 agrees at 14 bases. Germline CDR1 is SGDLS and CDR2 is YYNGEE. The CDR3 totals 15 residues. Trimming at V came to 3 bases and at J to 4 bases, leaving 2 bases not matched to a gene.

This sequence joins TRBV27 and TRBJ2-7; D may be TRBD2 (5 bases). Per the germline V gene, CDR1 is MNHEY and CDR2 is SMNVEV (reference sequence). CDR3 length equals 15 residues. V was clipped by 3 bases and J by 6 bases, with 18 bases between them. The chain's CDR3 is CASSFTSQLGGEQYF. CDR3 DNA sequence: TGTGCCAGCAGTTTCACCAGTCAACTAGGAGGCGAGCAGTACTTC.

About this clone itself: In this CDR3 the conserved last residue, phenylalanine or tryptophan, is missing, so a read error is likely. Because the CDR3's place on the DNA is in doubt, the DNA is left out and the CDR3 is given as listed by TCRdb. The rearrangement links TRBV23-1 to TRBJ2-7; TRBD2 is the table's D call, not checked against the DNA. TRBV23-1 qualifies as an ORF whose function is uncertain. Including both end residues, the CDR3 is 13 amino acids long. This CDR3 reads CASSQSRRGREFC.

In this sample, this clone turned up once. The rearrangement links TRBV30 to TRBJ2-3; 9 nucleotides align to TRBD2. The CDR3 is 16 amino acids. Unmatched junction bases numbered 10, after V lost 0 bases and J lost 6 bases. Germline V CDR1 and CDR2: GTSNPN, SVGIG (reference sequence). The CDR3 DNA is TGTGCCTGGAGTGTAGGTATTAGCGGGAGTGCCGATACGCAGTATTTT. Translation: CAWSVGISGSADTQYF. Supplemented by reference TRBV30 and TRBJ2-3, the full variable domain reads SQTIHQWPATLVQPVGSPLSLECTVEGTSNPNLYWYRQAAGRGLQLLFYSVGIGQISSEVPQNLSASRPQDRQFILSSKKLLLSDSGFYLCAWSVGISGSADTQYFGPGTRLTVL.